The rows below give T cell receptor beta chains drawn from one sample of a study of T cells and Merkel cell carcinoma outcomes. Libraries were prepared by immunoSEQ multiplex PCR; TCRdb keeps only in-frame clonotypes and omits some of them. The table lists 500 to 550 clones, approximately 92% of them singletons. Sequencing was done on a sample of tumor tissue from Merkel cell carcinoma. These receptors originate from a human donor with Merkel cell carcinoma. Both conserved end residues are part of each CDR3. D genes are given only for firm matches. Clone size, where shown, is once, few, many, or a class for clones that have expanded.

v_call: TRBV10-3; d_call: TRBD1; j_call: TRBJ1-1; clone_size: NA; cdr3_aa: CAISESTGGSEAFF; cdr3_nt: TGTGCCATCAGTGAGTCAACAGGGGGGAGTGAAGCTTTCTTT
v_call: TRBV5-1; d_call: NA; j_call: TRBJ2-7; clone_size: NA; cdr3_aa: CASSPAFATQFYEQYF; cdr3_nt: TGCGCCAGCAGCCCCGCATTCGCTACGCAGTTCTACGAGCAGTACTTC
v_call: TRBV19; d_call: TRBD1; j_call: TRBJ1-4; clone_size: NA; cdr3_aa: CASSETGGGIEKLFF; cdr3_nt: TGTGCCAGTTCCGAGACAGGGGGGGGTATTGAAAAACTGTTTTTT
v_call: TRBV9; d_call: NA; j_call: TRBJ2-1; clone_size: NA; cdr3_aa: CASSSHLGLLDNEQFF; cdr3_nt: TGTGCCAGCAGCTCCCACCTAGGACTTCTCGACAATGAGCAGTTCTTC
v_call: TRBV7-9; d_call: TRBD1; j_call: TRBJ2-5; clone_size: NA; cdr3_aa: CASSGRQGTETQYF; cdr3_nt: TGTGCCAGCAGCGGTAGACAGGGCACAGAGACCCAGTACTTC
v_call: TRBV10-2; d_call: TRBD2; j_call: TRBJ2-2; clone_size: NA; cdr3_aa: CATVLAGVPTGELFF; cdr3_nt: TGCGCCACCGTACTAGCGGGGGTTCCCACCGGGGAGCTGTTTTTT
v_call: TRBV30; d_call: TRBD1; j_call: TRBJ1-1; clone_size: NA; cdr3_aa: CAWTGGLGTEAFF; cdr3_nt: TGTGCCTGGACAGGGGGCTTGGGCACTGAAGCTTTCTTT
v_call: TRBV28; d_call: TRBD1; j_call: TRBJ1-1; clone_size: NA; cdr3_aa: CASSRGQGWEDTEAFF; cdr3_nt: TGTGCCAGCAGTAGGGGACAGGGCTGGGAGGACACTGAAGCTTTCTTT
v_call: TRBV30; d_call: NA; j_call: TRBJ2-3; clone_size: once; cdr3_aa: CAWSHGTASTDTQYF; cdr3_nt: TGTGCCTGGAGTCACGGGACTGCTAGCACAGATACGCAGTATTTT
v_call: TRBV20-1; d_call: NA; j_call: TRBJ1-2; clone_size: NA; cdr3_aa: CSVGTPYDYTF; cdr3_nt: TGCAGTGTTGGGACACCCTATGACTACACCTTC
v_call: TRBV21-1; d_call: NA; j_call: TRBJ2-3; clone_size: NA; cdr3_aa: CASSKTRVPFTDTQYF; cdr3_nt: TGTGCCAGCAGCAAAACCCGGGTACCCTTCACAGATACGCAGTATTTT
v_call: TRBV13; d_call: NA; j_call: TRBJ1-1; clone_size: NA; cdr3_aa: CASSFGRAPNTEAFF; cdr3_nt: TGTGCCAGCAGCTTCGGCCGCGCTCCGAACACTGAAGCTTTCTTT
v_call: TRBV28; d_call: NA; j_call: TRBJ1-2; clone_size: NA; cdr3_aa: CASSSGEGGFYGYTF; cdr3_nt: TGTGCCAGCAGCAGTGGGGAGGGGGGATTCTATGGCTACACCTTC
v_call: TRBV20-1; d_call: NA; j_call: TRBJ2-7; clone_size: NA; cdr3_aa: CSARDGYEQYF; cdr3_nt: TGCAGTGCCCGGGACGGTTACGAGCAGTACTTC
v_call: TRBV7-6; d_call: NA; j_call: TRBJ2-1; clone_size: NA; cdr3_aa: CASSPAFEQFF; cdr3_nt: TGTGCCAGCAGCCCAGCCTTTGAGCAGTTCTTC
v_call: TRBV6-1; d_call: NA; j_call: TRBJ1-2; clone_size: NA; cdr3_aa: CASIAGRMVYGYTF; cdr3_nt: TGTGCCAGCATCGCAGGGAGGATGGTCTATGGCTACACCTTC
v_call: TRBV29-1; d_call: NA; j_call: TRBJ2-5; clone_size: NA; cdr3_aa: CSVEDEVGGEETQYF; cdr3_nt: TGCAGCGTTGAAGATGAGGTCGGAGGTGAGGAGACCCAGTACTTC
v_call: TRBV18; d_call: NA; j_call: TRBJ1-5; clone_size: NA; cdr3_aa: CASSPGGNQPQHF; cdr3_nt: TGTGCCAGCTCCCCAGGGGGCAATCAGCCCCAGCATTTT
v_call: TRBV7-2; d_call: TRBD1; j_call: TRBJ1-4; clone_size: NA; cdr3_aa: CASSATGGPNEKLFF; cdr3_nt: TGTGCCAGCAGCGCTACAGGGGGTCCTAATGAAAAACTGTTTTTT
v_call: TRBV9; d_call: NA; j_call: TRBJ2-7; clone_size: few; cdr3_aa: CASSGPGHPYEQYF; cdr3_nt: TGTGCCAGCAGCGGGCCGGGACACCCCTACGAGCAGTACTTC
v_call: TRBV18; d_call: NA; j_call: TRBJ1-1; clone_size: NA; cdr3_aa: CASSPRGLPNTEVFF; cdr3_nt: TGTGCCAGCTCACCACGGGGACTCCCGAACACTGAAGTTTTCTTT
v_call: TRBV7-9; d_call: NA; j_call: TRBJ2-7; clone_size: NA; cdr3_aa: CASSPPLGSFSYEQYF; cdr3_nt: TGTGCCAGCAGCCCCCCTCTGGGTTCATTTTCCTACGAGCAGTACTTC
v_call: TRBV9; d_call: TRBD2; j_call: TRBJ2-2; clone_size: NA; cdr3_aa: CASSGERGNTGELFF; cdr3_nt: TGTGCCAGCAGCGGGGAGCGGGGGAACACCGGGGAGCTGTTTTTT
v_call: TRBV7-9; d_call: NA; j_call: TRBJ2-7; clone_size: once; cdr3_aa: CASSSPGPGNEAYEQYF; cdr3_nt: TGTGCCAGCAGCTCCCCGGGGCCAGGGAATGAAGCCTACGAGCAGTACTTC
v_call: TRBV2; d_call: NA; j_call: TRBJ1-1; clone_size: NA; cdr3_aa: CASLRQRNTEAFF; cdr3_nt: TGTGCCAGCTTAAGACAACGGAACACTGAAGCTTTCTTT
v_call: TRBV7-2; d_call: TRBD1; j_call: TRBJ2-3; clone_size: NA; cdr3_aa: CASSMGTASSTDTQYF; cdr3_nt: TGTGCCAGCAGCATGGGGACAGCCTCTAGCACAGATACGCAGTATTTT
v_call: TRBV15; d_call: TRBD2; j_call: TRBJ2-1; clone_size: few; cdr3_aa: CATSSGTSGSSYNEQFF; cdr3_nt: TGTGCCACCAGCAGCGGGACTAGCGGTTCTTCCTACAATGAGCAGTTCTTC
v_call: TRBV14; d_call: NA; j_call: TRBJ2-7; clone_size: NA; cdr3_aa: CASSQGGWGRYSSYEQYF; cdr3_nt: TGTGCCAGCAGCCAAGGGGGATGGGGAAGATATAGCTCCTACGAGCAGTACTTC
v_call: TRBV4-3; d_call: NA; j_call: TRBJ2-7; clone_size: once; cdr3_aa: CASSQGGSVAREQYF; cdr3_nt: TGCGCCAGCAGCCAGGGCGGGTCGGTAGCTCGGGAGCAGTACTTC
v_call: TRBV19; d_call: NA; j_call: TRBJ1-6; clone_size: NA; cdr3_aa: CASSFGPNSPLHF; cdr3_nt: TGTGCCAGTAGTTTCGGACCCAATTCACCCCTCCACTTT
v_call: TRBV7-9; d_call: TRBD2; j_call: TRBJ2-5; clone_size: once; cdr3_aa: CASSFRAGVYETQYF; cdr3_nt: TGTGCCAGCAGCTTTAGGGCGGGAGTGTATGAGACCCAGTACTTC
v_call: TRBV4-1; d_call: NA; j_call: TRBJ1-6; clone_size: NA; cdr3_aa: CASSQDARQGYRPLHF; cdr3_nt: TGCGCCAGCAGCCAAGACGCCCGGCAGGGTTATAGACCCCTCCACTTT
v_call: TRBV10-1; d_call: NA; j_call: TRBJ2-2; clone_size: NA; cdr3_aa: CASSSGNTEELFF; cdr3_nt: TGCGCCAGCAGTTCAGGGAACACCGAGGAGCTGTTTTTT
v_call: TRBV30; d_call: NA; j_call: TRBJ1-2; clone_size: once; cdr3_aa: CAWRRTKSYTF; cdr3_nt: TGTGCCTGGCGTCGTACTAAATCCTACACCTTC
v_call: TRBV9; d_call: TRBD1; j_call: TRBJ1-2; clone_size: NA; cdr3_aa: CASSAGQGADGYTF; cdr3_nt: TGTGCCAGCAGCGCCGGACAGGGGGCGGATGGCTACACCTTC
v_call: TRBV7-3; d_call: NA; j_call: TRBJ2-3; clone_size: NA; cdr3_aa: CASSLWDTTDTQYF; cdr3_nt: TGTGCCAGCAGCTTATGGGACACCACAGATACGCAGTATTTT
v_call: TRBV5-1; d_call: NA; j_call: TRBJ2-1; clone_size: once; cdr3_aa: CASSSQVNNEQFF; cdr3_nt: TGCGCCAGCAGCTCCCAGGTTAACAATGAGCAGTTCTTC
v_call: TRBV9; d_call: NA; j_call: TRBJ2-1; clone_size: NA; cdr3_aa: CASSVVGAASYNEQFF; cdr3_nt: TGTGCCAGCAGCGTAGTCGGGGCAGCCTCCTACAATGAGCAGTTCTTC
v_call: TRBV29-1; d_call: NA; j_call: TRBJ2-5; clone_size: NA; cdr3_aa: CSVDTGFQETQYF; cdr3_nt: TGCAGCGTCGATACAGGGTTCCAAGAGACCCAATACTTC
v_call: TRBV19; d_call: NA; j_call: TRBJ2-7; clone_size: NA; cdr3_aa: CASSIGSVVPFYEQYF; cdr3_nt: TGTGCCAGTAGTATCGGAAGCGTAGTCCCCTTCTACGAGCAGTACTTC
v_call: TRBV10-2; d_call: NA; j_call: TRBJ2-1; clone_size: once; cdr3_aa: CASSQTYNEQFF; cdr3_nt: TGCGCCAGCAGCCAAACCTACAATGAGCAGTTCTTC
v_call: TRBV14; d_call: NA; j_call: TRBJ1-5; clone_size: NA; cdr3_aa: CASSQFVDQPQHF; cdr3_nt: TGTGCCAGCAGCCAATTCGTCGATCAGCCCCAGCATTTT
v_call: TRBV6-5; d_call: TRBD1; j_call: TRBJ2-7; clone_size: NA; cdr3_aa: CTSSSPRQGSNEQYF; cdr3_nt: TGTACCAGCAGTTCCCCGCGACAGGGGTCGAACGAGCAGTACTTC
v_call: TRBV4-2; d_call: TRBD1; j_call: TRBJ1-2; clone_size: NA; cdr3_aa: CASSPGTGFLDTF; cdr3_nt: TGTGCCAGCAGCCCCGGGACAGGGTTTTTGGACACCTTC
v_call: TRBV4-1; d_call: NA; j_call: TRBJ1-4; clone_size: NA; cdr3_aa: CASSQGPVIGGEKLFF; cdr3_nt: TGCGCCAGCAGCCAAGGGCCAGTGATAGGGGGGGAAAAACTGTTTTTT
v_call: TRBV19; d_call: TRBD2; j_call: TRBJ2-7; clone_size: NA; cdr3_aa: CASSIFAGDYEQYF; cdr3_nt: TGTGCCAGTAGTATATTCGCGGGAGACTACGAACAGTACTTC
v_call: TRBV4-3; d_call: NA; j_call: TRBJ1-1; clone_size: NA; cdr3_aa: CASSQVGGLRAFF; cdr3_nt: TGCGCCAGCAGCCAAGTCGGGGGCCTTCGGGCTTTCTTT
v_call: TRBV7-9; d_call: TRBD1; j_call: TRBJ2-5; clone_size: NA; cdr3_aa: CASSYLTGEETQYF; cdr3_nt: TGTGCCAGCAGCTACCTGACAGGGGAAGAGACCCAGTACTTC
v_call: TRBV6-6; d_call: NA; j_call: TRBJ1-4; clone_size: once; cdr3_aa: CASSSSDRALEKKLFF; cdr3_nt: TGTGCCAGCAGTTCCTCCGACAGAGCCCTAGAGAAAAAACTGTTTTTT
v_call: TRBV7-9; d_call: NA; j_call: TRBJ1-4; clone_size: NA; cdr3_aa: CASTPLGRENEKLFF; cdr3_nt: TGTGCCAGCACCCCTTTGGGACGGGAAAATGAAAAACTGTTTTTT
v_call: TRBV9; d_call: NA; j_call: TRBJ2-7; clone_size: NA; cdr3_aa: CASSPQGPYEQYF; cdr3_nt: TGTGCCAGCAGCCCTCAGGGGCCCTACGAGCAGTACTTC
v_call: TRBV6-5; d_call: NA; j_call: TRBJ2-1; clone_size: NA; cdr3_aa: CASSPEGYNEQFF; cdr3_nt: TGTGCCAGCAGCCCCGAGGGCTACAATGAGCAGTTCTTC
v_call: TRBV30; d_call: NA; j_call: TRBJ2-3; clone_size: NA; cdr3_aa: CAWRGTGTDTQYF; cdr3_nt: TGTGCCTGGAGGGGGACTGGCACAGATACGCAGTATTTT
v_call: TRBV28; d_call: TRBD1; j_call: TRBJ2-1; clone_size: NA; cdr3_aa: CASSLGDRENNEQFF; cdr3_nt: TGTGCCAGCAGTTTAGGGGACAGGGAAAACAATGAGCAGTTCTTC
v_call: TRBV11-3; d_call: NA; j_call: TRBJ2-5; clone_size: NA; cdr3_aa: CAECPGETQYF; cdr3_nt: TGTGCCGAATGCCCGGGGGAGACCCAGTACTTC
v_call: TRBV5-1; d_call: NA; j_call: TRBJ2-1; clone_size: NA; cdr3_aa: CASSLEAESSYNEQFF; cdr3_nt: TGCGCCAGCAGCTTGGAGGCCGAAAGCTCCTACAATGAGCAGTTCTTC
v_call: TRBV4-2; d_call: NA; j_call: TRBJ1-6; clone_size: NA; cdr3_aa: CASSLDRLDSPLHF; cdr3_nt: TGTGCCAGCAGCTTAGACAGATTGGATTCACCCCTCCACTTT
v_call: TRBV11-2; d_call: NA; j_call: TRBJ1-6; clone_size: NA; cdr3_aa: CASSLYIYRRGDSPLHF; cdr3_nt: TGTGCCAGCAGCTTGTATATCTACAGGCGGGGGGATTCACCCCTCCACTTT
v_call: TRBV5-6; d_call: NA; j_call: TRBJ2-7; clone_size: NA; cdr3_aa: CASSIQGNEQYF; cdr3_nt: TGTGCCAGCAGCATACAGGGAAACGAGCAGTACTTC
v_call: TRBV5-1; d_call: NA; j_call: TRBJ1-1; clone_size: NA; cdr3_aa: CASSLGAGGTEAFF; cdr3_nt: TGCGCCAGCAGCTTGGGGGCCGGAGGAACTGAAGCTTTCTTT